This TCR beta chain came from a study of shared clonotypes between healthy human individuals. Whole-study context: Every donor yielded three CD4 naive, three CD4 memory, two CD8 naive and one CD8 memory plate.

Trimming stripped 1 base from V and 3 bases from J, with 12 bases between. Germline V CDR1 and CDR2: SQVTM, ANQGSEA. The CDR3 contains 14 residues. Study results and caveats: Among the subsets, naive ones generally showed larger estimated richness than memory ones. Clonotypes shared by all four sorted-subset donors had higher generation probabilities than non-shared clonotypes. Around 5.4% of naive CD4 clonotypes were common to several donors.

Method: immunoSEQ multiplex PCR; TCRdb's copy keeps in-frame clones and lacks some. The table has 950,000 to 1,300,000 clones, around 76% seen once. To note about this clone: What it recognizes is unknown.

This clonotype was obtained from a man between 18 and 29 years old in good health. The chain has TRBV29-1 and TRBJ1-1; D not resolved. The sequencing input was memory CD4+ T cells sorted from blood. Subset described: CD45RA-negative fraction. In DNA, the CDR3 is TGCAGCGTTGAAGGGGTAGGGATGGACACTGAAGCTTTCTTT. Encoded protein: CSVEGVGMDTEAFF.